The 9 T cell receptor beta chains below come from one sample, sequenced in a study of T-cell memory formation after mild COVID-19. MiXCR, applied by TCRdb to the 5' RACE reads, yields one record per CDR3 protein. The data contain hundreds of thousands of distinct CDR3 sequences, about 17% of them seen just once; the ten biggest clones take up about a fifth. Material: PBMCs or a T cell subset sorted from them (not recorded which). Source of these receptors: a man between 18 and 29 years old who had mild COVID-19 (a few samples of this study predate the infection). Cell type and time point are not known.

This clonotype was counted a few times. The V and J genes are TRBV6-6 and TRBJ2-1, with 7 bases fitting TRBD1. CDR1 and CDR2 from the germline V gene are MNHNY and SVGAGI (reference sequence). The CDR3 spans 15 residues. Unmatched junction bases numbered 5, after V lost 4 bases and J lost 2 bases. The CDR3 spells CASSFRDSAYNEQFF. CDR3 nucleotides: TGTGCCAGCAGTTTCCGGGACAGCGCCTACAATGAGCAGTTCTTC.

V gene TRBV20-1 combines with J gene TRBJ2-3; TRBD1 aligns across 9 bases. The CDR3 has 14 amino acids. CDR1 DFQATT and CDR2 SNEGSKA come from the germline V gene (reference sequence). Trimming cost V 5 bases and J 2 bases; bases outside gene matches: 5. CDR3 residues: CSAEGTGLTDTQYF. The CDR3 DNA reads as TGCAGTGCTGAGGGGACAGGGCTCACAGATACGCAGTATTTT.

This clonotype was observed a few times. The genes are TRBV27 and TRBJ2-2, with D unresolved. The CDR3 covers 13 residues. Trimming cost V 5 bases and J 5 bases, with 9 bases left between them. Germline V gene lookup returns CDR1 MNHEY and CDR2 SMNVEV (reference sequence). DNA for the CDR3: TGTGCCAGCAGTCTCGAGTGGACCGGGGAGCTGTTTTTT. Translated, it gives CASSLEWTGELFF.

V and J are TRBV6-2 or TRBV6-3 and TRBJ2-3; D gene ambiguous. V lost 6 bases and J 5 bases, leaving 12 bases between the germline ends. Germline loops: CDR1 MNHEY, CDR2 SVGEGT. The CDR3 runs to 13 residues. CDR3 protein: CASSLRPVDTQYF. The CDR3 region has the DNA TGTGCCAGCAGCCTACGTCCGGTAGATACGCAGTATTTT.

CDR3 in DNA: TGTGCCAGCAGTGAACAACTAGCCAAAAACATTCAGTACTTC. It codes for CASSEQLAKNIQYF. The chain links TRBV2 to TRBJ2-4; D gene ambiguous. Deletions cut 2 bases from V and 0 bases from J, with 5 bases between. Per the germline V gene, CDR1 is SNHLY and CDR2 is FYNNEI. The CDR3 is made up of 14 amino acids.

The table lists this clonotype with a few counts. The chain carries TRBV7-6 and TRBJ2-3; 12 nucleotides align to TRBD2. V dropped 5 bases and J dropped 2; count of bases not matched to a gene: 8. Looked up from germline, CDR1 is SGHVS and CDR2 is FNYEAQ. The CDR3 length is 17 residues. This chain's CDR3 is CASSTGLAGSTTDTQYF. The CDR3 DNA sequence: TGTGCCAGCAGCACAGGACTAGCGGGGTCAACCACAGATACGCAGTATTTT.

This chain uses TRBV11-2 with TRBJ2-5; weak D call: TRBD2 (5 bases). Germline V gene lookup returns CDR1 SGHAT and CDR2 FQNNGV. Trimming left V 8 bases short and J 0 bases short, with 10 bases between. The length of the CDR3 is 13 residues. The CDR3 DNA reads TGTGCCAGCTCGAAGGACTACCAAGAGACCCAGTACTTC. Protein: CASSKDYQETQYF.

This chain connects TRBV7-9 to TRBJ1-2; 8 nucleotides align to TRBD1. The CDR3 totals 14 residues. Germline V gene lookup returns CDR1 SEHNR and CDR2 FQNEAQ (reference sequence). The junction had 5 bases not matched to a gene; V was cut back by 5 bases and J by 3 bases. This chain's CDR3 is CASSPGQAYYGYTF. CDR3 coding DNA: TGTGCCAGCAGCCCGGGACAGGCGTACTATGGCTACACCTTC.

The table lists this clonotype with many counts. The chain uses TRBV7-9 and TRBJ2-5, with D perhaps TRBD2 (6 bases). V was shortened by 8 bases and J by 4 bases, with 17 bases between the two germline ends. CDR1 and CDR2 (germline): SEHNR, FQNEAQ (reference sequence). This CDR3 is built from 14 residues. CDR3 amino acids: CASQGGQAAETQYF. CDR3 nucleotide sequence: TGTGCCAGCCAAGGAGGGCAGGCGGCAGAGACCCAGTACTTC.